This entry concerns a single T cell receptor beta chain. Profiled with immunoSEQ multiplex PCR; TCRdb holds only in-frame clones, not every one. The sample carries about 120,000 clones, approximately 86% recorded once. The data are from a study of blood T cell repertoires in COVID-19. Across the whole study: COVID-19 samples collected from the United States, Italy and Spain covered acute and convalescent phases.

CDR3 length: 11 residues. V was trimmed by 6 bases and J by 2 bases, leaving 4 bases between them. The V and J genes are TRBV12-3 or TRBV12-4 and TRBJ2-5; no definite D call. This receptor was obtained from a human donor in a cohort sampled during active COVID-19. The sample was peripheral blood. This chain's CDR3 is CASSPQETQYF. CDR3 nucleotide sequence: TGTGCCAGCAGCCCTCAAGAGACCCAGTACTTC.